This T cell receptor (beta chain) came from a study of shared T cell receptors in the human thymus. This CDR3 contains 15 residues. The germline gives CDR1 SGHAT, CDR2 FQDESV (reference sequence). V lost 8 bases, J lost 3 bases, and 11 bases stayed unmatched. TCRdb's copy holds only in-frame clones and misses some; the assay was immunoSEQ multiplex PCR. Altogether 500,000 to 750,000 clones are present, roughly 88% being singletons, with the ten largest covering about 0.01%. This same sample was also part of a study on human thymus T cells. Per that study: An apparent bias in V and J gene usage was seen in thymic and blood repertoires.

This TCR came from a boy under two years old with a congenital heart defect. The gene calls are TRBV11-1 and TRBJ1-1; 8 bases are shared with TRBD1. The specimen was thymocytes. CDR3 nucleotides: TGTGCCAGCCAACTACACTACAGGGGGGACACTGAAGCTTTCTTT. Amino acids: CASQLHYRGDTEAFF.